These T cell receptor beta chains were read from a single sample in a study of blood T cell repertoires in COVID-19. Some clones are missing from TCRdb's copy, which holds only in-frame ones; the method was immunoSEQ multiplex PCR. The sample has approximately 250,000 clones, 80% to 90% seen once. Sequencing input: peripheral blood. The receptor set was obtained from a man aged 55 to 70 with acute or convalescent COVID-19. Both conserved end residues are part of each CDR3. Fields, in order: clone size, J gene, V gene, D gene, CDR3 protein, CDR3 DNA. D genes are given only for firm matches. Clone sizes are given selectively: once, few, many, or a class where the clone is expanded.

size: .; J: TRBJ1-2; V: TRBV12-5; D: TRBD1; CDR3: CASGLDDRAPPYGYTF; DNA: TGTGCTAGTGGTTTGGATGACAGGGCACCCCCCTATGGCTACACCTTC
size: .; J: TRBJ2-7; V: TRBV19; D: TRBD1; CDR3: CASSNAGTVSDYEQYF; DNA: TGTGCCAGTAGTAACGCCGGGACAGTGTCGGACTACGAGCAGTACTTC
size: .; J: TRBJ2-7; V: TRBV29-1; D: TRBD1; CDR3: CSIDYRGASSYEQYF; DNA: TGCAGCATAGATTACAGGGGGGCGAGCTCCTACGAGCAGTACTTC
size: .; J: TRBJ2-7; V: TRBV7-9; D: .; CDR3: CASSLALSYEQYF; DNA: TGTGCCAGCAGCTTAGCCCTCTCCTACGAGCAGTACTTC
size: .; J: TRBJ2-6; V: TRBV3-1/TRBV3-2; D: .; CDR3: CASSPVGAFSGANVLTF; DNA: TGTGCCAGCAGCCCAGTAGGGGCTTTCTCTGGGGCCAACGTCCTGACTTTC
size: .; J: TRBJ1-5; V: TRBV28; D: .; CDR3: CASSLWGRGIHQPQHF; DNA: TGTGCCAGCAGTTTATGGGGCCGGGGGATCCATCAGCCCCAGCATTTT
size: once; J: TRBJ1-6; V: TRBV30; D: .; CDR3: CAWSVGYSPLHF; DNA: TGTGCCTGGAGTGTTGGCTATTCACCCCTCCACTTT
size: .; J: TRBJ1-2; V: TRBV5-8; D: .; CDR3: CASSLVFPGIDYGYTF; DNA: TGTGCCAGCAGCTTGGTATTCCCAGGGATAGACTATGGCTACACCTTC
size: .; J: TRBJ1-2; V: TRBV10-1; D: .; CDR3: CASSPTRDYGYTF; DNA: TGCGCCAGCAGTCCGACACGCGACTATGGCTACACCTTC
size: .; J: TRBJ1-1; V: TRBV7-8; D: TRBD1; CDR3: CASSYRTGNTEAFF; DNA: TGTGCCAGCAGCTACCGGACAGGGAACACTGAAGCTTTCTTT
size: .; J: TRBJ2-1; V: TRBV6-5; D: TRBD1; CDR3: CATQGHAGEQFF; DNA: TGTGCCACACAGGGGCACGCAGGGGAGCAGTTCTTC
size: .; J: TRBJ2-1; V: TRBV7-6; D: .; CDR3: CASSLVRSGEQFF; DNA: TGTGCCAGCAGCTTAGTGCGGTCAGGGGAGCAGTTCTTC
size: .; J: TRBJ1-2; V: TRBV6-1; D: .; CDR3: CASSEDREWYGYTF; DNA: TGTGCCAGCAGTGAAGACAGGGAGTGGTATGGCTACACCTTC
size: .; J: TRBJ2-2; V: TRBV10-3; D: .; CDR3: CAISEFSLPGELFF; DNA: TGTGCCATCAGTGAGTTTTCGCTACCCGGGGAGCTGTTTTTT
size: .; J: TRBJ1-6; V: TRBV9; D: .; CDR3: CASSVVLGGHHMDSPLHF; DNA: TGTGCCAGCAGCGTCGTCCTGGGTGGGCATCATATGGATTCACCCCTCCACTTT
size: .; J: TRBJ2-2; V: TRBV2; D: TRBD2; CDR3: CASRVAGGRTGELFF; DNA: TGTGCCAGCAGGGTAGCGGGAGGGCGGACCGGGGAGCTGTTTTTT
size: .; J: TRBJ1-1; V: TRBV5-6; D: TRBD1; CDR3: CASSFRDRGNTEAFF; DNA: TGTGCCAGCAGCTTTCGAGACAGGGGGAACACTGAAGCTTTCTTT